This TCR beta chain is drawn from a study of OX40 agonist ivuxolimab in advanced cancers. Study findings and constraints: Not determined was the antigen specificity of the expanded peripheral T cells.

Profiled with immunoSEQ multiplex PCR; TCRdb holds only in-frame clones, not every one. In the table there are approximately 70,000 clones, approximately 94% of which are singletons. With autoimmune disease history or systemic immunosuppression, patients were excluded. At cycle 4 day 1, cycle 7 day 1, and baseline, blood was sampled. The CDR3 is 15 amino acids. The germline gives CDR1 SGHTA, CDR2 FQGNSA. With V trimmed by 2 bases and J by 7 bases, 9 bases remained unmatched. As to this clone: Antigen: not known.

This chain uses TRBV7-2 with TRBJ1-2; TRBD1 matches at 8 bases. Sequences were derived from CD4+ or CD8+ T cells sorted from blood, sampled in a trial of the OX40 agonist ivuxolimab. The clonotype originates from an adult with an advanced solid tumor such as melanoma, head and neck, liver or kidney cancer. The CDR3 region is CASSLWPGGGAGYTF. CDR3 nucleotide sequence: TGTGCCAGCAGCTTATGGCCAGGGGGCGGCGCTGGCTACACCTTC.